Below, 17 T cell receptor beta chains from the same sample are listed, as sequenced in a study of radiotherapy plus CTLA-4 blockade in lung cancer. TCRdb's copy holds only in-frame clones and misses some; the assay was immunoSEQ multiplex PCR. The sample has about 97,000 clones, roughly 79% seen once. Sample: peripheral blood, taken from a patient treated with radiotherapy plus ipilimumab. These receptor sequences come from a human donor with non-small cell lung cancer who had a partial response to radiotherapy plus ipilimumab. Some clones in this sample may be carry-over from other donors' samples.

The chain is built from TRBV5-4 and TRBJ2-5; 7 positions match TRBD1. Trimming removed 3 bases from V and 2 bases from J; junction bases left unmatched: 13. CDR1 is SGHNT, CDR2 YYREEE, per germline (reference sequence). The CDR3 contains 17 residues. CDR3 in DNA: TGTGCCAGCAGCTCTATGAAGGACAGGCCCCGACAAGAGACCCAGTACTTC. It encodes CASSSMKDRPRQETQYF.

The chain recombines TRBV7-3 with TRBJ2-1; 10 bases fit TRBD2. The CDR3 is 18 amino acids. Germline V gene sequence: CDR1 SGHTA, CDR2 FQGTGA. Trimming took 6 bases from V and 7 from J; bases not matched to a gene: 18. CDR3 protein: CASRKLRTSGHTQNEQFF. CDR3 bases: TGTGCCAGCAGGAAACTGCGGACTAGCGGCCATACTCAGAATGAGCAGTTCTTC.

The rearrangement links TRBV7-8 to TRBJ1-2; tentative D call: TRBD1 (5 bases). Germline-derived CDR1 and CDR2 are SGHVS and FQNEAQ. The CDR3 has 12 amino acids. V shed 4 bases and J shed 4 bases, with 7 bases lying between them. CDR3 in DNA: TGTGCCAGCAGCTCGGGGGGCTATGGCTACACCTTC. Amino acids: CASSSGGYGYTF.

The gene calls are TRBV2 and TRBJ2-3; unclear D gene. The CDR3 loop spans 14 amino acids. Germline CDR1 is SNHLY and CDR2 is FYNNEI. Trimming pared 1 base from V and 8 bases from J, leaving 13 bases between. CDR3 residues: CASSEGRRAGTQYF. The CDR3 DNA sequence: TGTGCCAGCAGTGAAGGCAGGCGCGCAGGTACGCAGTATTTT.

V and J are TRBV11-2 and TRBJ2-1; TRBD1 aligns across 9 bases. This CDR3 has 17 amino acids. CDR1 SGHAT and CDR2 FQNNGV come from the germline V gene. The V and J ends lost 6 bases and 9 bases, in that order; junction bases with no gene match: 18. CDR3 bases: TGTGCCAGCAGTCGCCTCCCGGGACAGGGTTTGGAGAGTGAGCAGTTCTTC. Protein sequence: CASSRLPGQGLESEQFF.

The V call is TRBV6-1, the J call TRBJ2-5; TRBD2 matches at 7 bases. The CDR3 covers 13 residues. CDR1 and CDR2 from the germline V gene are MNHNS and SASEGT. After removal of 5 bases from V and 4 bases from J, the junction contained 4 bases not matched to a gene. The CDR3 DNA is TGTGCCAGCAGTAGCGGGGTGATAGAGACCCAGTACTTC. Amino acids: CASSSGVIETQYF.

The chain joins TRBV9 to TRBJ2-1; 11 nucleotides line up with TRBD2. CDR1 and CDR2 (germline): SGDLS, YYNGEE. CDR3 size: 16 residues. The trim removed 0 bases at V and 6 bases at J, leaving 5 bases unmatched. CDR3 DNA sequence: TGTGCCAGCAGCGTAGTAGGTAGCGGGGGGGGCAATGAGCAGTTCTTC. It is translated as CASSVVGSGGGNEQFF.

This chain joins TRBV2 and TRBJ1-4; TRBD1 agrees at 9 bases. The V segment lost 6 bases and the J segment 8 bases; nucleotides outside the gene matches: 4. From germline, CDR1 is SNHLY and CDR2 FYNNEI. The CDR3 has 13 amino acids. In DNA, the CDR3 is TGTGCCAGCAGGAGGGACAGGGAGGAAAAACTGTTTTTT. This gives the protein CASRRDREEKLFF.

This chain links TRBV29-1 with TRBJ2-3, with TRBD2 matching 7 bases. The CDR3 totals 15 residues. Germline V gene data show CDR1 as SQVTM and CDR2 as ANQGSEA. The junction had 7 bases not matched to a gene; V was cut back by 3 bases and J by 1 base. The CDR3 region has the DNA TGCAGCGTTGACCTGGCGGGAGTCGGCACAGATACGCAGTATTTT. It yields the protein CSVDLAGVGTDTQYF.

DNA of the CDR3: TGTGCCAGCAGCTCTCCAACTTTAGCGGAAAGCTCCTACAATGAGCAGTTCTTC. The encoded protein is CASSSPTLAESSYNEQFF. The chain joins TRBV7-8 to TRBJ2-1; D is possibly TRBD2 (6 bases). V was cut by 4 bases and J by 0 bases, with 19 bases left in between. The germline V gene has CDR1 SGHVS and CDR2 FQNEAQ. The CDR3 sequence is 18 residues long. Full variable domain (rest looked up from reference TRBV7-8 and TRBJ2-1): GAGVSQSPRYKVAKRGQDVALRCDPISGHVSLFWYQQALGQGPEFLTYFQNEAQLDKSGLPSDRFFAERPEGSVSTLKIQRTQQEDSAVYLCASSSPTLAESSYNEQFFGPGTRLTVL.

The rearrangement uses TRBV19 and TRBJ1-6, with TRBD1 matching over 9 bases. This CDR3 comprises 15 residues. From germline, CDR1 is LNHDA and CDR2 SQIVND (reference sequence). The V and J ends lost 5 bases and 10 bases, in that order; junction bases with no gene match: 9. The CDR3, as DNA: TGTGCCAGTAGTGCACGGACAGGGGAAAACTCACCCCTCCACTTT. Translation gives CASSARTGENSPLHF. The whole variable domain, filled in from reference TRBV19 and TRBJ1-6, reads DGGITQSPKYLFRKEGQNVTLSCEQNLNHDAMYWYRQDPGQGLRLIYYSQIVNDFQKGDIAEGYSVSREKKESFPLTVTSAQKNPTAFYLCASSARTGENSPLHFGNGTRLTVT.

This clone was counted a single time. The rearrangement joins TRBV7-2 to TRBJ2-7; D remains ambiguous. Trimming removed 5 bases at V and 7 bases at J, with 9 bases between. The CDR3 totals 11 residues. CDR1 is SGHTA, CDR2 FQGNSA, per germline. The CDR3 loop reads CASSASWEQYF. The CDR3 DNA follows: TGTGCCAGCAGCGCGTCCTGGGAGCAGTACTTC.

The chain joins TRBV6-6 to TRBJ2-1; 7 bases are shared with TRBD2. V was clipped by 5 bases and J by 13 bases; unmatched bases: 8. The germline V gene encodes CDR1 MNHNY and CDR2 SVGAGI (reference sequence). The CDR3 runs 12 residues. DNA for the CDR3: TGTGCCAGCAGTCCCCCGGGGGGACGACAGTTCTTC. This encodes CASSPPGGRQFF.

The chain recombines TRBV11-2 with TRBJ2-5; weak D call: TRBD1 (7 bases). CDR1 is SGHAT and CDR2 is FQNNGV in the germline V gene. The CDR3 covers 15 residues. The V and J ends lost 5 bases and 3 bases respectively, with 16 bases between them. CDR3 in amino acids: CASSRSSGGKETQYF. The CDR3 DNA sequence: TGTGCCAGCAGCCGTAGTTCAGGGGGGAAAGAGACCCAGTACTTC.

The CDR3 DNA reads TGTGCCAGCGGGACTAGCGGGAGGACAGTGGGAGAGCAGTACTTC. This encodes CASGTSGRTVGEQYF. This chain uses TRBV2 with TRBJ2-7, with 15 bases identical to TRBD2. Germline values: CDR1 SNHLY, CDR2 FYNNEI. V trimming: 8 bases; J trimming: 7 bases; junction bases outside the gene matches: 9. This CDR3 contains 15 residues.

Note on this clone: At one end, the junction sequence differs from germline, possibly due to a read error. V is TRBV5-4 and J is TRBJ2-1; 7 bases line up with TRBD2. In germline, CDR1 is SGHNT, CDR2 YYREEE (reference sequence). This CDR3 has 17 amino acids. CDR3: CASSPDLGGSSHNEQFF. CDR3 nucleotides: TGTGCCAGCAGCCCAGATTTGGGGGGGAGCTCCCACAATGAGCAGTTCTTC.

The chain is built from TRBV10-2 and TRBJ2-1, with 10 bases that match TRBD2. Looked up from germline, CDR1 is WSHSY and CDR2 is SAAADI. Losses at the gene ends were 3 bases for V and 4 bases for J; bases not matched to a gene: 6. The CDR3 totals 16 residues. CDR3 nucleotides: TGCGCCAGCAGTGAAGGAACTAGCGGGGTTTACAATGAGCAGTTCTTC. This translates into CASSEGTSGVYNEQFF.